These 20 T cell receptor beta chains came from one sample sequenced in a study of T-cell reconstitution after alpha-beta-depleted transplantation in children. Unique molecular identifiers were used in preparing the TCRbeta library. TCRdb ran MiXCR on the PCR reads and lists one entry per CDR3 protein. The sample includes about 830,000 distinct CDR3 sequences, 16% of them seen just once. This specimen was PBMCs, mostly from graft donor cells, taken 360 days after TCRalphabeta/CD19-depleted stem cell transplant. Source of these receptors: a male patient younger than 18 who had a stem cell transplant for acute lymphoblastic leukemia, so the T cells may come from the graft donor.

This clonotype turned up a few times. The rearrangement uses TRBV5-1 and TRBJ2-3; D may be TRBD2 (5 bases). This CDR3 has 16 residues. Trimming took 2 bases from V and 2 from J, leaving 15 bases between them. Germline V lookup: CDR1 SGHRS, CDR2 YFSETQ. CDR3 sequence: CASSFFSGLTTDTQYF. In DNA form, the CDR3 reads TGCGCCAGCAGCTTTTTTTCTGGACTCACCACAGATACGCAGTATTTT. The complete variable domain, with remaining parts taken from reference TRBV5-1 and TRBJ2-3, reads KAGVTQTPRYLIKTRGQQVTLSCSPISGHRSVSWYQQTPGQGLQFLFEYFSETQRNKGNFPGRFSGRQFSNSRSEMNVSTLELGDSALYLCASSFFSGLTTDTQYFGPGTRLTVL.

A few counts support this clonotype. The V gene is TRBV20-1, the J gene TRBJ2-7, with TRBD1 identical over 9 bases. The ends lost 1 base at V and 1 base at J; junction bases unmatched: 5. The CDR3 consists of 15 residues. Germline CDR1 and CDR2: DFQATT and SNEGSKA (reference sequence). In DNA form, the CDR3 reads TGCAGTGCTAGAGCTTCGGGACAGGGATCCTACGAGCAGTACTTC. This encodes CSARASGQGSYEQYF.

There are a few counts of this clonotype. The chain employs TRBV20-1 and TRBJ2-5; D uncertain. CDR3 length: 13 residues. CDR1 is DFQATT, CDR2 SNEGSKA, per germline (reference sequence). V was cut by 6 bases and J by 2 bases, with 13 bases left in between. The CDR3: CSAPWAGQETQYF. The CDR3 DNA reads TGCAGTGCCCCGTGGGCCGGTCAAGAGACCCAGTACTTC.

This clonotype was found a few times. The V call is TRBV29-1, the J call TRBJ2-7, with 10 bases aligning to TRBD1. The CDR3 has 14 residues. The germline V gene has CDR1 SQVTM and CDR2 ANQGSEA. The V and J ends lost 5 bases and 5 bases, in that order; junction bases with no gene match: 9. For the CDR3, the DNA is TGCAGCGTTCGTCCCGGGACAGGGGCCCACGAGCAGTACTTC. Protein sequence: CSVRPGTGAHEQYF.

The chain links TRBV20-1 to TRBJ2-7, with 9 bases identical to TRBD2. V lost 5 bases to trimming and J lost 7 bases; unmatched junction nucleotides: 9. Germline lookup yields CDR1 DFQATT and CDR2 SNEGSKA (reference sequence). The CDR3 covers 13 residues. The DNA for the CDR3 is TGCAGTGCTGGAGGGACTAGCCTGTGGGAGCAGTACTTC. It specifies CSAGGTSLWEQYF.

This clonotype was seen a handful of times. The chain recombines TRBV27 with TRBJ2-7, with TRBD1 matching 9 bases. The ends lost 5 bases at V and 7 bases at J; junction bases unmatched: 12. From germline, CDR1 is MNHEY and CDR2 SMNVEV (reference sequence). The CDR3 is 15 residues long. CDR3 residues: CASSIPRTGVWEQYF. CDR3 nucleotides: TGTGCCAGCAGTATCCCTAGGACAGGGGTGTGGGAGCAGTACTTC.

This clonotype has ten or more counts. The rearrangement uses TRBV29-1 and TRBJ2-1; D is undetermined. The CDR3 is 17 amino acids. V was pared by 3 bases and J by 3 bases, with 21 bases between. In germline, CDR1 is SQVTM, CDR2 ANQGSEA. This CDR3 is CSVDGGRAGLSYNEQFF. The DNA of the CDR3 is TGCAGCGTTGATGGTGGTAGGGCCGGGCTAAGCTACAATGAGCAGTTCTTC.

This clonotype was counted a few times. The V call is TRBV7-9, the J call TRBJ2-7; D is undetermined. Trimming pared 4 bases from V and 1 base from J, leaving 14 bases between. The CDR3 is 15 amino acids. Germline V gene data show CDR1 as SEHNR and CDR2 as FQNEAQ (reference sequence). The CDR3 coding sequence is TGTGCCAGCAGCTCCCTAGAGGTCCCTTCCTACGAGCAGTACTTC. Translation gives CASSSLEVPSYEQYF.

The genes are TRBV10-1 and TRBJ2-2; TRBD2 aligns across 11 bases. The V segment lost 0 bases and the J segment 6 bases; nucleotides outside the gene matches: 0. The CDR3 length is 15 residues. The V gene's germline CDR1 is WNHNN and CDR2 SYGVQD (reference sequence). DNA for the CDR3: TGCGCCAGCAGTGAGTCTAGCGGGAGGGCCGGGGAGCTGTTTTTT. Protein product: CASSESSGRAGELFF.

This clonotype was recorded a few times. The rearrangement links TRBV10-2 to TRBJ1-2; D might be TRBD1 (6 bases). V was cut by 7 bases and J by 8 bases, with 20 bases left in between. Per the germline V gene, CDR1 is WSHSY and CDR2 is SAAADI. CDR3 length: 14 residues. In DNA, the CDR3 is TGCGCCAGCAACCCGACAGGCCCCTTTATAGGCTACACCTTC. Protein product: CASNPTGPFIGYTF.

At least ten counts were recorded for this clonotype. The V call is TRBV7-3, the J call TRBJ2-2, with TRBD2 identical over 10 bases. J gave up 6 bases and V 3 bases, and 4 bases lay outside the gene matches. The CDR3 extends over 15 amino acids. Germline assignment: CDR1 SGHTA and CDR2 FQGTGA. CDR3 bases: TGTGCCAGCAGCTTCACTAGCGGGGTTTCCGGGGAGCTGTTTTTT. Amino acids: CASSFTSGVSGELFF.

The chain is built from TRBV6-5 and TRBJ1-3; D is unresolved. The CDR3 consists of 15 residues. Per the germline V gene, CDR1 is MNHEY and CDR2 is SVGAGI. The ends were cut back, 2 bases at V and 0 bases at J, with 8 bases in the middle. The CDR3 DNA reads TGTGCCAGCAGTTACGGGCGGAACTCTGGAAACACCATATATTTT. Translation: CASSYGRNSGNTIYF.

V gene TRBV21-1 combines with J gene TRBJ1-1. TRBV21-1 is a documented pseudogene. The CDR3 spans 12 residues. This chain's CDR3 is CASSKSGPEAFF. DNA for the CDR3: TGTGCCAGCAGCAAGTCCGGGCCCGAAGCTTTCTTT.

There are a few counts of this clonotype. The CDR3 nucleotides are TGTGCCAGCAGCTTACAGGGGCTCGGGGGAGAGACCCAGTACTTC. Translated: CASSLQGLGGETQYF. V and J are TRBV7-9 and TRBJ2-5, with D possibly called TRBD1 or TRBD2 (6 bases each). The CDR3 consists of 15 residues. Germline V CDR1 and CDR2: SEHNR, FQNEAQ (reference sequence). Trimming stripped 2 bases from V and 4 bases from J, with 14 bases between.

The V and J genes are TRBV4-1 and TRBJ2-7, with 9 positions matching TRBD1. Germline-derived CDR1 and CDR2 are MGHRA and YSYEKL. The CDR3 runs to 14 residues. The V segment lost 6 bases and the J segment 3 bases; nucleotides outside the gene matches: 6. The CDR3 bases are TGCGCCAGCAGACAGGGGGCGCGGGACTACGAGCAGTACTTC. Its protein is CASRQGARDYEQYF.

This clonotype was picked up a small number of times. The chain recombines TRBV28 with TRBJ1-1; the D gene is possibly TRBD1 (6 bases). V lost 7 bases, J lost 2 bases, and 17 bases lay in between. Germline V gene data show CDR1 as MDHEN and CDR2 as SYDVKM. The CDR3 runs to 15 residues. In DNA, the CDR3 is TGTGCCAGCACCTTAGGGGGGGGCGGAAACACTGAAGCTTTCTTT. Residues: CASTLGGGGNTEAFF.

In its sample, this clonotype was seen a few times. CDR3 sequence (DNA): TGTGCCAGCAGTTTCCAGGGCCGCACCGGGGAGCTGTTTTTT. It yields the protein CASSFQGRTGELFF. The V call is TRBV27, the J call TRBJ2-2, with D perhaps TRBD1 (5 bases). The CDR3 runs to 14 residues. The V gene's germline CDR1 is MNHEY and CDR2 SMNVEV (reference sequence). Trimming pared 3 bases from V and 4 bases from J, leaving 9 bases between.

This clonotype came up many times. The rearrangement joins TRBV12-3 or TRBV12-4 to TRBJ2-1, with D unresolved. V dropped 3 bases and J dropped 6 bases, with 9 bases sitting between them. The CDR3 covers 13 residues. The DNA for the CDR3 is TGTGCCAGCAGTTTGGTCGAGCGCAATGAGCAGTTCTTC. Its protein is CASSLVERNEQFF.

This clonotype was seen at least ten times. This sequence joins TRBV7-9 and TRBJ1-2; no clear D. CDR3 length equals 13 residues. The V end lost 5 bases, the J end lost 7 bases, and 14 bases lay between the germline ends. Looked up from germline, CDR1 is SEHNR and CDR2 is FQNEAQ (reference sequence). The CDR3 coding sequence is TGTGCCAGCAGCCAACCCCAGTGGGGTGGCTACACCTTC. This codes for CASSQPQWGGYTF.

As regards this clonotype: A single base separates this from a much larger clone, so it may be a read error. The J gene is TRBJ1-1, the V gene TRBV20-1, with D possibly TRBD1 on 6 matching bases. The CDR3 spans 12 residues. Germline V CDR1 and CDR2: DFQATT, SNEGSKA (reference sequence). V lost 4 bases, J lost 1 base, and 7 bases lay in between. The CDR3: CSAIQGNTEAFF. The CDR3 DNA reads TGCAGTGCTATACAGGGGAACACTGAAGCTTTCTTT.